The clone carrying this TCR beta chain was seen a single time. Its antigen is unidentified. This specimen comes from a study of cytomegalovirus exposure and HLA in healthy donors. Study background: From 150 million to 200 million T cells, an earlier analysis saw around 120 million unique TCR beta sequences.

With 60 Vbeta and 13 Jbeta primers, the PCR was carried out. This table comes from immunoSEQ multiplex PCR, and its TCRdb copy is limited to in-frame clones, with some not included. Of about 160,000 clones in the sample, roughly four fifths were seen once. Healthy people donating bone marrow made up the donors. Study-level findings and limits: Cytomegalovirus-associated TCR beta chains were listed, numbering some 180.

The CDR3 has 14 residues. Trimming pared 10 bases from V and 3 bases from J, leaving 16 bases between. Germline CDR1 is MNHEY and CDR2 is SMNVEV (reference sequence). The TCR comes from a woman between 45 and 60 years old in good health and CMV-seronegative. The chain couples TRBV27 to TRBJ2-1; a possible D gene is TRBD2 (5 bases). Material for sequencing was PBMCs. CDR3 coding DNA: TGTGCCACCGCATGGAATAGCGACTACAATGAGCAGTTCTTC. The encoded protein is CATAWNSDYNEQFF.